The rows below give T cell receptor beta chains drawn from one sample of a study of T cells after yellow fever vaccination. TCRdb analysed the 5' RACE reads with MiXCR anew, one entry per CDR3 protein. This table holds around 260,000 distinct CDR3 sequences, around 4.9% found once. The sample here was CD4+ T cells sorted from PBMCs, taken on the day of the yellow fever booster vaccination. These receptors were taken from a man aged 18 to 30 who received the YFV17D yellow fever vaccine. The CDR3 runs from the conserved cysteine through the conserved F or W. D genes are given only for firm matches. Some rows mark clone size as missing; the rest say once, few, many or name a class of expanded clone.

TRBV6-5,TRBJ2-3,-,-,CASSYGLGNRDTQYF,TGTGCCAGCAGTTACGGCCTGGGCAACCGTGATACGCAGTATTTT
TRBV29-1,TRBJ1-2,-,many,CSVEERAKGYTF,TGCAGCGTTGAAGAACGCGCTAAAGGCTACACCTTC
TRBV6-5,TRBJ1-2,-,few,CASSYNVGSLDYGYTF,TGTGCCAGCAGTTACAACGTCGGTAGCTTAGACTATGGCTACACCTTC
TRBV9,TRBJ2-1,TRBD2,-,CASSGPGGWNEQFF,TGTGCCAGCAGCGGACCGGGGGGGTGGAATGAGCAGTTCTTC
TRBV20-1,TRBJ1-6,-,-,CSARDPYNSPLHF,TGCAGTGCTAGAGATCCCTACAATTCACCCCTCCACTTT
TRBV30,TRBJ1-4,-,-,CAWGTDHEKLFF,TGTGCCTGGGGGACCGACCATGAAAAACTGTTTTTT
TRBV9,TRBJ1-1,-,many,CASSATLDNWTEAFF,TGTGCCAGCAGCGCAACCCTGGACAACTGGACTGAAGCTTTCTTT
TRBV5-4,TRBJ2-5,-,many,CASSLSQETQYF,TGTGCCAGCAGCTTGTCCCAAGAGACCCAGTACTTC
TRBV7-9,TRBJ1-1,-,many,CASSLEVNTEAFF,TGCGCCAGCAGCTTGGAGGTGAACACTGAAGCTTTCTTT
TRBV20-1,TRBJ2-2,-,many,CSASSQGRTTVAGELFF,TGCAGTGCTAGTTCGCAGGGGCGAACTACCGTGGCCGGGGAGCTGTTTTTT
TRBV7-3,TRBJ2-3,-,-,CASSWNTENTQYF,TGTGCCAGCAGCTGGAACACGGAGAATACGCAGTATTTT
TRBV2,TRBJ2-7,-,-,CASSEVGPYEQYF,TGTGCCAGCAGTGAGGTCGGTCCCTACGAGCAGTACTTC
TRBV19,TRBJ2-3,TRBD1,many,CASRQGPSDTQYF,TGTGCCAGTCGACAGGGGCCCTCAGATACGCAGTATTTT
TRBV20-1,TRBJ1-1,TRBD1,-,CSARRQGSRSGEAFF,TGCAGTGCTAGGAGACAGGGCTCCAGAAGCGGTGAGGCTTTCTTT
TRBV27,TRBJ2-3,TRBD2,few,CASSFKSGVADTQYF,TGTGCCAGCAGTTTCAAGAGCGGGGTGGCAGATACGCAGTATTTT
TRBV12-3/TRBV12-4,TRBJ1-1,TRBD1,few,CASSFPPGQEAFF,TGTGCCAGCAGTTTCCCCCCGGGACAGGAAGCTTTCTTT
TRBV5-6,TRBJ2-3,-,few,CASSFPEDTQYF,TGTGCCAGCAGCTTCCCGGAAGATACGCAGTATTTT
TRBV4-1,TRBJ1-1,TRBD1,few,CASSRTGTGVSEAFF,TGCGCCAGCAGCCGCACTGGGACAGGGGTTTCTGAAGCTTTCTTT
TRBV7-9,TRBJ2-7,-,-,CASRDTSFYEQYF,TGTGCCAGCAGGGACACAAGCTTCTACGAGCAGTACTTC
TRBV5-6,TRBJ1-1,TRBD1,-,CASSVDRGYGGEAFF,TGTGCCAGCAGCGTCGACAGGGGGTATGGGGGTGAAGCTTTCTTT
TRBV12-3/TRBV12-4,TRBJ2-7,-,many,CASSLQRRDEQYF,TGTGCCAGCAGTTTACAAAGGAGGGACGAGCAGTACTTC
TRBV19,TRBJ1-6,-,-,CASSKEGVSSPLHF,TGTGCCAGTAGTAAGGAGGGTGTAAGTTCACCCCTCCACTTT
TRBV5-1,TRBJ1-2,-,many,CASSLEGQGTTF,TGCGCCAGCAGCTTGGAAGGTCAGGGGACCACCTTC
TRBV5-1,TRBJ1-3,-,-,CASSSRGLSSGNTIYF,TGCGCCAGCAGCTCCCGAGGACTAAGCTCTGGAAACACCATATATTTT
TRBV12-3/TRBV12-4,TRBJ2-3,-,many,CASSLGRLDTDTQYF,TGTGCCAGCAGTTTAGGGAGACTAGATACAGATACGCAGTATTTT
TRBV7-6,TRBJ2-5,-,many,CASTSWSGETQYF,TGTGCCAGCACTTCGTGGAGCGGAGAGACCCAGTACTTC
TRBV20-1,TRBJ2-3,-,many,CSAPPSGGRADTQYF,TGCAGTGCTCCCCCTTCTGGGGGTAGGGCAGATACGCAGTATTTT
TRBV6-5,TRBJ2-5,-,many,CASSYLGDRQETQYF,TGTGCCAGCAGTTACCTTGGGGATAGGCAAGAGACCCAGTACTTC
TRBV5-4,TRBJ2-1,TRBD2,-,CASSFTGGNEQFF,TGTGCCAGCAGCTTTACGGGGGGCAATGAGCAGTTCTTC
TRBV19,TRBJ2-1,-,once,CASTTDYHNEQFF,TGTGCCAGTACCACGGACTATCACAATGAGCAGTTCTTC
TRBV12-3/TRBV12-4,TRBJ1-2,-,-,CASSPQGQQGYTF,TGTGCCAGCAGTCCCCAGGGGCAGCAGGGCTACACCTTC
TRBV12-3/TRBV12-4,TRBJ1-1,TRBD1,-,CASSKGQGRAEAFF,TGTGCCAGCAGTAAAGGACAGGGGAGAGCTGAAGCTTTCTTT
TRBV1,TRBJ2-5,-,few,CTSRGLAGGPVAETQYF,TGCACCAGCCGAGGTTTAGCGGGGGGGCCCGTAGCTGAGACCCAGTACTTC
TRBV4-3,TRBJ2-3,TRBD2,many,CASSQDTLAGGGDTQYF,TGCGCCAGCAGCCAAGATACCCTAGCGGGGGGTGGGGATACGCAGTATTTT
TRBV5-4,TRBJ2-3,-,-,CASSLDSVAQYF,TGTGCCAGCAGCTTGGACAGCGTTGCGCAGTATTTT
TRBV6-2/TRBV6-3,TRBJ1-2,TRBD1,few,CASSHGQGYGYTF,TGTGCCAGCAGCCACGGACAGGGCTATGGCTACACCTTC
TRBV6-5,TRBJ2-5,-,many,CASTPRSGTWDQYF,TGTGCCAGCACCCCGAGGTCGGGAACTTGGGACCAGTACTTC
TRBV4-3,TRBJ2-3,TRBD1,-,CASSQRIGLGQGEVTDTQYF,TGCGCCAGCAGCCAACGGATTGGGCTGGGACAGGGAGAGGTCACAGATACGCAGTATTTT
TRBV10-3,TRBJ2-3,TRBD2,many,CAITGTRNTDTQYF,TGTGCCATCACCGGGACTAGAAATACAGATACGCAGTATTTT
TRBV6-6,TRBJ2-1,TRBD1,few,CASRGQGTYNEQFF,TGTGCCAGCAGAGGACAGGGGACCTACAATGAGCAGTTCTTC
TRBV20-1,TRBJ2-5,TRBD1,few,CSAKDPGQGQETQYF,TGCAGTGCTAAGGACCCGGGACAGGGCCAAGAGACCCAGTACTTC
TRBV5-1,TRBJ2-1,TRBD1,few,CASNLRQGSYNEQFF,TGCGCCAGCAACCTCCGACAGGGATCATACAATGAGCAGTTCTTC
TRBV12-3/TRBV12-4,TRBJ2-2,TRBD2,-,CASSLRLAGVGELFF,TGTGCCAGCAGTTTACGACTAGCGGGGGTCGGGGAGCTGTTTTTT
TRBV6-5,TRBJ1-6,-,-,CASSYYTGGNSPLHF,TGTGCCAGCAGTTATTATACAGGAGGTAATTCACCCCTCCACTTT
TRBV6-5,TRBJ1-1,-,few,CASSSSRRPPTEAFF,TGTGCCAGCAGTTCCTCCCGCAGGCCACCCACTGAAGCTTTCTTT
TRBV7-2,TRBJ2-4,-,many,CASSWGIAKNIQYF,TGTGCCAGCAGCTGGGGGATAGCCAAAAACATTCAGTACTTC
TRBV11-2,TRBJ1-5,-,-,CASSLGQSSNQPQHF,TGTGCCAGCAGCTTAGGTCAGTCTAGCAATCAGCCCCAGCATTTT
TRBV29-1,TRBJ2-1,TRBD2,-,CSVRLAGVYNEQFF,TGCAGCGTTCGCTTAGCGGGAGTTTACAATGAGCAGTTCTTC
TRBV5-1,TRBJ2-2,TRBD1,few,CASRTQGANTGELFF,TGCGCCAGCAGGACCCAGGGGGCGAACACCGGGGAGCTGTTTTTT
TRBV12-3/TRBV12-4,TRBJ1-6,-,many,CATTLGGSMNSPLHF,TGTGCCACCACCTTGGGGGGTAGTATGAATTCACCCCTCCACTTT
TRBV5-1,TRBJ2-3,-,few,CASSLMDTQYF,TGCGCCAGCTCACTAATGGATACGCAGTATTTT
TRBV12-5,TRBJ1-2,TRBD1,few,CASGPGQGYGYTF,TGTGCTAGTGGTCCCGGACAGGGGTATGGCTACACCTTC
TRBV2,TRBJ2-6,-,-,CASSYPGAGANVLTF,TGTGCCAGCAGTTATCCCGGGGCTGGGGCCAACGTCCTGACTTTC
TRBV12-3/TRBV12-4,TRBJ2-5,-,many,CASRPIRQETQYF,TGTGCCAGCAGGCCTATTCGTCAAGAGACCCAGTACTTC
TRBV6-5,TRBJ2-3,-,-,CASSWRGGTDTQYF,TGTGCCAGCAGTTGGCGGGGAGGCACAGATACGCAGTATTTT
TRBV20-1,TRBJ1-2,-,-,CSARRPQGRFYGYTF,TGCAGTGCTCGACGTCCGCAGGGTCGCTTCTATGGCTACACCTTC
TRBV7-2,TRBJ1-5,-,few,CASSSLTEPQHF,TGTGCCAGCAGCTCCCTAACTGAGCCCCAGCATTTT
TRBV4-3,TRBJ2-5,-,many,CASSQDRLVQYF,TGCGCCAGCAGCCAAGACAGACTTGTCCAGTACTTC
TRBV7-2,TRBJ2-3,-,few,CASSLRADWSTDTQYF,TGTGCCAGCAGCTTAAGGGCGGACTGGAGCACAGATACGCAGTATTTT